The 12 T cell receptor beta chains presented below share a single source sample, sequenced in a study of T-cell reconstitution after alpha-beta-depleted transplantation in children. Unique molecular identifiers were incorporated into the prepared TCRbeta library. TCRdb used MiXCR to reprocess the PCR reads, holding one entry per CDR3 protein. The data contain some 460,000 distinct CDR3 sequences, under 20% of them singletons. The material was PBMCs, mostly from graft donor cells, obtained 360 days after TCRalphabeta/CD19-depleted stem cell transplant. The receptors originated from a boy in the first two years of life who had a stem cell transplant for Wiskott-Aldrich syndrome, so the T cells may come from the graft donor.

This clonotype was seen a handful of times. This rearrangement joins TRBV5-1 to TRBJ2-5; D not resolved. The V and J ends lost 0 bases and 5 bases respectively, with 11 bases between them. The CDR3 is 14 residues long. Germline V gene sequence: CDR1 SGHRS, CDR2 YFSETQ. The CDR3 reads CASSLVGRKETQYF. In DNA, the CDR3 is TGCGCCAGCAGCTTGGTGGGCAGGAAGGAGACCCAGTACTTC.

The J gene is TRBJ2-1, the V gene TRBV7-7; possibly TRBD1 for D (8 bases). The CDR3 loop spans 15 amino acids. The germline V gene encodes CDR1 SSHAT and CDR2 FNYEAQ (reference sequence). V was shortened by 5 bases and J by 9 bases, with 20 bases between the two germline ends. The CDR3, as DNA: TGTGCCAGCAGCCCGTCGACAGGGGAGGGGGCTGAGCAGTTCTTC. It encodes CASSPSTGEGAEQFF.

V and J are TRBV5-1 and TRBJ2-2, with TRBD1 matching 9 bases. The CDR3 is 18 residues long. J was trimmed by 0 bases and V by 0 bases; bases with no gene match: 6. The germline gives CDR1 SGHRS, CDR2 YFSETQ. CDR3 DNA: TGCGCCAGCAGCTTGGCCCTGGGACAGGGCTCGAACACCGGGGAGCTGTTTTTT. Amino acids: CASSLALGQGSNTGELFF.

The rearrangement uses TRBV28 and TRBJ2-7; 8 bases fit TRBD1. V lost 6 bases to trimming and J lost 3 bases; unmatched junction nucleotides: 10. From germline, CDR1 is MDHEN and CDR2 SYDVKM. This CDR3 comprises 15 residues. The CDR3 DNA reads TGTGCCAGCAGACCTAGGGGGACAGGCTTCTACGAGCAGTACTTC. Protein: CASRPRGTGFYEQYF.

This chain connects TRBV5-1 to TRBJ2-3; 12 nucleotides match TRBD1. J gave up 4 bases and V 0 bases, and 3 bases lay outside the gene matches. The CDR3 is made up of 16 amino acids. Germline V gene lookup returns CDR1 SGHRS and CDR2 YFSETQ. Here the CDR3 reads CASSLAGTGGADTQYF. The CDR3 region has the DNA TGCGCCAGCAGCTTGGCCGGGACAGGGGGCGCAGATACGCAGTATTTT.

This clonotype was seen a few times. The chain carries TRBV10-3 and TRBJ2-3; D remains ambiguous. This CDR3 is built from 13 residues. Germline CDR1 and CDR2: ENHRY and SYGVKD. The V gene lost 2 bases and the J gene lost 4 bases, with 7 bases spanning the gap. The chain's CDR3 is CAISERRPDTQYF. DNA of the CDR3: TGTGCCATCAGTGAGAGACGCCCAGATACGCAGTATTTT.

This clonotype was seen repeatedly, ten times or more. The chain has TRBV4-1 and TRBJ2-1, with D possibly matching TRBD2 (6 bases). The CDR3 runs 13 residues. Per germline, CDR1 MGHRA and CDR2 YSYEKL. V lost 4 bases to trimming and J lost 4 bases, with 8 bases between them. CDR3 sequence (DNA): TGCGCCAGCAGCCCGGGAGCTTACAATGAGCAGTTCTTC. Protein product: CASSPGAYNEQFF.

The chain carries TRBV7-9 and TRBJ2-3, with D unclear. The CDR3 is 14 amino acids. CDR1 is SEHNR and CDR2 is FQNEAQ in the germline V gene (reference sequence). V lost 0 bases and J lost 7, with 11 bases in between. In DNA form, the CDR3 reads TGTGCCAGCAGCTTAGCAGGATTAAAAAATACGCAGTATTTT. It encodes CASSLAGLKNTQYF.

This clonotype was observed a handful of times. This chain uses TRBV6-1 with TRBJ2-7, with TRBD2 matching over 10 bases. This CDR3 comprises 15 residues. Trimming cost V 6 bases and J 1 base; bases outside gene matches: 6. Germline CDR1 MNHNS, CDR2 SASEGT. For the CDR3, the DNA is TGTGCCAGCAGACGTAGCGGGGGGTCGTCCTACGAGCAGTACTTC. Protein sequence: CASRRSGGSSYEQYF.

The chain is built from TRBV10-3 and TRBJ2-7; no reliable D call. The germline CDR1 and CDR2 sequences are ENHRY and SYGVKD. V was pared by 0 bases and J by 3 bases, with 6 bases between. CDR3 length: 13 residues. The CDR3 protein is CAISESPHYEQYF. The CDR3 DNA follows: TGTGCCATCAGTGAGTCCCCACACTACGAGCAGTACTTC.

The V gene is TRBV12-3 or TRBV12-4, the J gene TRBJ2-2; 7 bases align to TRBD1. The CDR3 has 17 amino acids. V shed 5 bases and J 4 bases; nucleotides not matched to a gene: 13. The CDR3 region has the DNA TGTGCCAGCAGTGGGGGACAGAGCCTCAAGGGCACCGGGGAGCTGTTTTTT. It codes for CASSGGQSLKGTGELFF.

This clonotype was observed a handful of times. The chain combines TRBV4-1 with TRBJ1-4, with a tentative D call TRBD1 (6 bases). The V end lost 3 bases, the J end lost 5 bases, and 16 bases lay between the germline ends. Germline CDR1 is MGHRA and CDR2 is YSYEKL. There are 16 residues in the CDR3. The CDR3 nucleotides are TGCGCCAGCAGCCAGCAACAGGGCCTAGTGAATGAAAAACTGTTTTTT. Encoded protein: CASSQQQGLVNEKLFF.